These 10 T cell receptor beta chains were sequenced from one sample in a study of regulatory T cells in long-lasting Graves disease. Time point noted: persistent/refractory GD, antithyroid drugs over 5 years with positive TRAb. The TCR library was made from RNA that had been extracted from PBMCs in TRIzol. In building TCR beta libraries, iRepertoire HTBI primers were used together with Arm-PCR of CDR3 regions. TCRdb ran MiXCR on the multiplex PCR reads and lists one entry per CDR3 protein. The top ten hold less than 25% of the sample, which has about 400,000 distinct CDR3 sequences, less than 25% seen once. Sequences were derived from peripheral blood mononuclear cells (PBMCs), sampled when the disease was refractory, from a patient treated with antithyroid drugs. Source of these receptors: a female donor with Graves disease.

This sequence joins TRBV18 and TRBJ2-2, with 7 nucleotides matching TRBD1. J was trimmed by 0 bases and V by 5 bases; bases with no gene match: 6. The CDR3 loop spans 16 amino acids. Looked up from germline, CDR1 is KGHSH and CDR2 is LQKENI. Here the CDR3 DNA reads TGTGCCAGCTCATCCGGACAGGCAACGAACACCGGGGAGCTGTTTTTT. It specifies CASSSGQATNTGELFF.

The chain has TRBV29-1 and TRBJ2-7, with D uncertain. V was cut by 4 bases and J by 1 base, with 5 bases left in between. Germline-derived CDR1 and CDR2 are SQVTM and ANQGSEA. The CDR3 spans 11 residues. This CDR3 reads CSVATSYEQYF. CDR3 nucleotide sequence: TGCAGCGTTGCAACGTCCTACGAGCAGTACTTC.

This clonotype was seen ten or more times. V usage is TRBV3-1 and J usage is TRBJ1-1; D gene ambiguous. CDR1 is LGHDT, CDR2 YNNKEL, per germline (reference sequence). Trimming took off 0 bases at V and 9 bases at J, with 11 bases between the two ends. The CDR3 loop spans 13 amino acids. The CDR3 spells CASSQDSISKAFF. Here the CDR3 DNA reads TGTGCCAGCAGCCAAGATTCCATCTCGAAAGCTTTCTTT.

This clonotype was seen a few times. The J gene is TRBJ1-4, the V gene TRBV12-3 or TRBV12-4; D unclear. This CDR3 contains 13 residues. V shed 3 bases and J shed 8 bases, with 10 bases lying between them. The CDR3 nucleotides read TGTGCCAGCAGTTTCAGTTTGCGGGAAAAACTGTTTTTT. Translation: CASSFSLREKLFF.

V usage is TRBV7-2 and J usage is TRBJ2-2; D remains ambiguous. The V and J ends lost 1 base and 7 bases respectively, with 7 bases between them. Germline V gene lookup returns CDR1 SGHTA and CDR2 FQGNSA. The CDR3 covers 13 residues. The CDR3 spells CASSLGNLGELFF. CDR3 DNA: TGTGCCAGCAGCTTAGGGAATCTCGGGGAGCTGTTTTTT.

This clonotype was counted at least ten times. The chain joins TRBV6-1 to TRBJ1-1; D is ambiguous. V was cut by 7 bases and J by 10 bases, with 4 bases left in between. Germline CDR1 and CDR2: MNHNS and SASEGT. This CDR3 contains 8 residues. The CDR3 region has the DNA TGTGCCAGCAAGGCAGCTTTCTTT. Protein: CASKAAFF.

Remarks on this clonotype: One junction end does not reproduce the germline sequence, and a read error may be involved. V gene TRBV7-8 combines with J gene TRBJ1-1; a weak D match, TRBD1 (5 bases). This CDR3 spans 14 amino acids. In germline, CDR1 is SGHVS, CDR2 FQNEAQ. CDR3 sequence: CASSLHEGMNTEAF. In DNA form, the CDR3 reads TGTGCCAGCAGCTTACATGAGGGGATGAACACTGAAGCTTTT.

This clonotype has only a few counts. The chain joins TRBV6-2 or TRBV6-3 to TRBJ1-4; 11 nucleotides line up with TRBD1. The trim removed 6 bases at V and 7 bases at J, leaving 13 bases unmatched. CDR3 length: 17 amino acids. The germline V gene encodes CDR1 MNHEY and CDR2 SVGEGT. The DNA of the CDR3 is TGTGCCAGCAGCCGGGTACAGAGGACAGGGGGCGGTGAAAAACTGTTTTTT. As protein: CASSRVQRTGGGEKLFF.

This clonotype turned up a few times. The V and J genes are TRBV30 and TRBJ2-2; 8 positions match TRBD1. The CDR3 consists of 15 residues. Germline V gene lookup returns CDR1 GTSNPN and CDR2 SVGIG (reference sequence). V shed 4 bases, J shed 5 bases, and the junction held 9 bases outside the gene matches. CDR3 sequence reads: CAWKDQGAATGELFF. In DNA form, the CDR3 reads TGTGCCTGGAAAGACCAGGGGGCCGCGACCGGGGAGCTGTTTTTT. Supplemented by reference TRBV30 and TRBJ2-2, the full variable domain reads SQTIHQWPATLVQPVGSPLSLECTVEGTSNPNLYWYRQAAGRGLQLLFYSVGIGQISSEVPQNLSASRPQDRQFILSSKKLLLSDSGFYLCAWKDQGAATGELFFGEGSRLTVL.

Concerning this clonotype: Being one base from a much bigger clone, this may be a read error. The chain uses TRBV19 and TRBJ2-5; a possible D gene is TRBD2 (5 bases). Deletions cut 5 bases from V and 2 bases from J, with 15 bases between. The CDR3 sequence is 15 residues long. Per germline, CDR1 LNHDA and CDR2 SQIVND (reference sequence). In DNA, the CDR3 is TGTGCCAGTAGTCCCCCGGCGGGTAGTCAAGAGACCCAGTACTTC. Protein sequence: CASSPPAGSQETQYF.